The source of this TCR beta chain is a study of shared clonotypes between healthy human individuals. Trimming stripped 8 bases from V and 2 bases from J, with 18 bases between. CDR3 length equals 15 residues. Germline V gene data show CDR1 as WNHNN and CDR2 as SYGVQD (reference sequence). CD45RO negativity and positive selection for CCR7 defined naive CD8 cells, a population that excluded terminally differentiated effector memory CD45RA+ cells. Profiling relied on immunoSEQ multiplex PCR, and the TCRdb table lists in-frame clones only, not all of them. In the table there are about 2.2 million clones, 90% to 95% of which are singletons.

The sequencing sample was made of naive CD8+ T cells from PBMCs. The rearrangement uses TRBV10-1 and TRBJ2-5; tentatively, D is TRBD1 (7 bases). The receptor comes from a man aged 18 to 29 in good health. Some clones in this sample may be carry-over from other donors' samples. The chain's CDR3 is CASGRTGIVQETQYF. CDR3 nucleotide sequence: TGCGCCAGCGGGAGGACAGGTATCGTGCAAGAGACCCAGTACTTC.